This TCR beta chain was captured by sequencing in a study of OX40 agonist ivuxolimab in advanced cancers. Trimming shortened V by 8 bases and J by 3 bases, and 13 bases separated the two germline ends. Germline V gene sequence: CDR1 MDHEN, CDR2 SYDVKM. The CDR3 has 13 amino acids. Libraries were prepared by immunoSEQ multiplex PCR; TCRdb keeps only in-frame clonotypes and omits some of them. In the table there are tens of thousands of clones, about 90% of which are singletons. This sequence originates from an adult with an advanced solid tumor such as melanoma, head and neck, liver or kidney cancer. This specimen was CD4+ or CD8+ T cells sorted from blood, taken in a trial of the OX40 agonist ivuxolimab. The genes are TRBV28 and TRBJ1-2; the D is unclear. The CDR3 DNA sequence: TGTGCCAGCCAAAAGGGCGGCCACTATGGCTACACCTTC. It specifies CASQKGGHYGYTF.